The next 25 T cell receptor beta chains were all read from a single sample in a study of T cell responses to AZD1222 COVID-19 vaccine. Generated by immunoSEQ multiplex PCR, the TCRdb table keeps only in-frame clones and is missing some. The data show some 160,000 clones, about 92% seen once. Sequencing used peripheral blood, obtained on day 0 of AZD1222 vaccination. The receptor source for this set is an adult in good health.

This chain connects TRBV11-2 to TRBJ1-6; perhaps TRBD1 as D (5 bases). This CDR3 comprises 16 residues. CDR1 is SGHAT and CDR2 is FQNNGV in the germline V gene. V lost 3 bases and J lost 3, with 12 bases in between. The CDR3 region has the DNA TGTGCCAGCAGCTTCGCAGGACAAAACTATAATTCACCCCTCCACTTT. Encoded protein: CASSFAGQNYNSPLHF.

The chain links TRBV7-9 to TRBJ1-6, with D possibly matching TRBD1 (5 bases). The CDR3 covers 16 residues. V gave up 4 bases and J gave up 5 bases, with 15 bases separating them. Looked up from germline, CDR1 is SEHNR and CDR2 is FQNEAQ (reference sequence). The chain's CDR3 is CASSSRTIGDNSPLHF. As DNA, the CDR3 is TGTGCCAGCAGCTCGAGGACCATAGGGGATAATTCACCCCTCCACTTT.

The V gene is TRBV10-3, the J gene TRBJ2-7, with D tentatively TRBD1 (5 bases). In germline, CDR1 is ENHRY, CDR2 SYGVKD. Trimming pared 10 bases from V and 4 bases from J, leaving 17 bases between. The CDR3 loop spans 13 amino acids. The DNA of the CDR3 is TGTGCCACTCGGACCTTAGGGGCGTACGAGCAGTACTTC. This codes for CATRTLGAYEQYF.

V is TRBV3-1 (or the pseudogene TRBV3-2) and J is TRBJ2-5; maybe TRBD1 (5 bases). The V gene's germline CDR1 is LGHDT and CDR2 YNNKEL (reference sequence). This CDR3 is built from 16 residues. V lost 0 bases and J lost 5, with 16 bases in between. This chain's CDR3 is CASSQERARVRETQYF. Written as DNA, the CDR3 is TGTGCCAGCAGCCAAGAAAGAGCCAGGGTTCGGGAGACCCAGTACTTC.

The chain couples TRBV3-1 (or the pseudogene TRBV3-2) to TRBJ1-2, with no clear D. The germline CDR1 and CDR2 sequences are LGHDT and YNNKEL (reference sequence). Trimming removed 2 bases from V and 1 base from J, with 8 bases in between. This CDR3 is built from 14 residues. This chain's CDR3 is CASSQTSDNYGYTF. The DNA of the CDR3 is TGTGCCAGCAGCCAAACCAGCGATAACTATGGCTACACCTTC.

CDR3 sequence: CASSRGDRAAGNTIYF. CDR3 sequence (DNA): TGCGCCAGCAGTAGGGGGGACAGGGCGGCCGGAAACACCATATATTTT. The chain employs TRBV5-1 and TRBJ1-3; 9 nucleotides agree with TRBD1. The CDR3 spans 16 residues. Germline V lookup: CDR1 SGHRS, CDR2 YFSETQ. V trimming: 5 bases; J trimming: 4 bases; junction bases outside the gene matches: 10.

This rearrangement joins TRBV7-2 to TRBJ2-7, with 7 bases lining up with TRBD2. Germline CDR1 and CDR2: SGHTA and FQGNSA. Germline trimming cut 1 base from V and 2 bases from J; bases unmatched to any gene: 5. CDR3 length equals 15 residues. CDR3 nucleotides: TGTGCCAGCAGCTTAGGCGGGGGTCCCCCCTACGAGCAGTACTTC. As protein: CASSLGGGPPYEQYF.

The chain couples TRBV7-6 to TRBJ2-7; D call uncertain. There are 13 residues in the CDR3. Germline CDR1 SGHVS, CDR2 FNYEAQ. The V end lost 2 bases, the J end lost 3 bases, and 8 bases lay between the germline ends. CDR3 nucleotide sequence: TGTGCCAGCAGCTTACATGAAGACTACGAGCAGTACTTC. Its protein product is CASSLHEDYEQYF.

The V call is TRBV6-5, the J call TRBJ1-3; a weak D match, TRBD1 (5 bases). The CDR3 runs to 16 residues. V was clipped by 0 bases and J by 1 base, with 10 bases between them. Germline V lookup: CDR1 MNHEY, CDR2 SVGAGI. The CDR3 nucleotides are TGTGCCAGCAGTTACTCCAGGGAGCTATCTGGAAACACCATATATTTT. Translating gives CASSYSRELSGNTIYF.

This clone has only one observation. V gene TRBV10-3 combines with J gene TRBJ2-2; D is ambiguous. Trimming stripped 0 bases from V and 4 bases from J, with 12 bases between. The germline V gene has CDR1 ENHRY and CDR2 SYGVKD. The CDR3 sequence is 16 residues long. CDR3 DNA sequence: TGTGCCATCAGTGAGTCGGGGATAGGAACCACCGGGGAGCTGTTTTTT. Residues: CAISESGIGTTGELFF.

This sequence joins TRBV30 and TRBJ1-6; D is uncertain. The V gene lost 4 bases and the J gene lost 1 base, with 14 bases spanning the gap. CDR1 and CDR2 (germline): GTSNPN, SVGIG (reference sequence). The CDR3 is 16 residues long. CDR3 DNA: TGTGCCTGGACTCCCATAGGGCTATCCTATAATTCACCCCTCCACTTT. It encodes CAWTPIGLSYNSPLHF.

The genes are TRBV27 and TRBJ1-6; 10 bases map to TRBD1. Germline loops: CDR1 MNHEY, CDR2 SMNVEV (reference sequence). The V and J ends lost 6 bases and 5 bases, in that order; junction bases with no gene match: 13. The CDR3 covers 18 residues. The CDR3 is CASRYGTGVTRDNSPLHF. CDR3 DNA: TGTGCCAGCAGATACGGGACAGGGGTTACTCGCGATAATTCACCCCTCCACTTT.

The V call is TRBV19, the J call TRBJ1-2; 7 bases map to TRBD1. The CDR3 covers 17 residues. V shed 7 bases and J 0 bases; nucleotides not matched to a gene: 14. Per the germline V gene, CDR1 is LNHDA and CDR2 is SQIVND (reference sequence). The CDR3 reads CASTNRDSYRANYGYTF. The CDR3 region has the DNA TGTGCCAGTACCAACCGGGACAGCTACCGAGCTAACTATGGCTACACCTTC.

The V call is TRBV15, the J call TRBJ1-6; D is unresolved. V shed 0 bases and J shed 10 bases, with 16 bases lying between them. The CDR3 contains 16 residues. From germline, CDR1 is LNHNV and CDR2 YYDKDF (reference sequence). CDR3 sequence: CATSRDWADFGSPLHF. CDR3 sequence (DNA): TGTGCCACCAGCAGAGATTGGGCGGACTTTGGGTCACCCCTCCACTTT.

This chain joins TRBV7-8 and TRBJ2-3; 12 bases align to TRBD2. Trimming cost V 2 bases and J 4 bases; bases outside gene matches: 7. The length of the CDR3 is 17 residues. CDR1 is SGHVS, CDR2 FQNEAQ, per germline. CDR3 nucleotides: TGTGCCAGCAGCTTATACCCCCGGACTAGCGGGGCAGATACGCAGTATTTT. This encodes CASSLYPRTSGADTQYF.

This chain's CDR3 is CASSESQNGELFF. CDR3 nucleotides: TGCGCCAGCAGTGAGTCACAGAACGGGGAGCTGTTTTTT. The J gene is TRBJ2-2, the V gene TRBV10-1; D gene unclear. Trimming took off 0 bases at V and 7 bases at J, with 6 bases between the two ends. This CDR3 is built from 13 residues. The V gene's germline CDR1 is WNHNN and CDR2 SYGVQD (reference sequence).

This clone was detected only once. The chain has TRBV10-3 and TRBJ2-7; a possible D gene is TRBD1 (6 bases). CDR3 size: 15 residues. Trimming shortened V by 6 bases and J by 2 bases, and 17 bases separated the two germline ends. The V gene's germline CDR1 is ENHRY and CDR2 SYGVKD. In DNA form, the CDR3 reads TGTGCCATCAGGGTGGCGAGGGACACTACCTACGAGCAGTACTTC. This codes for CAIRVARDTTYEQYF.

The chain has TRBV18 and TRBJ2-6; no clear D. Trimming took off 4 bases at V and 0 bases at J, with 7 bases between the two ends. The CDR3 consists of 15 residues. The germline gives CDR1 KGHSH, CDR2 LQKENI. CDR3 loop: CASSQVISGANVLTF. CDR3 coding DNA: TGTGCCAGCTCACAGGTGATCTCTGGGGCCAACGTCCTGACTTTC.

The chain has TRBV5-5 and TRBJ1-1; D may be TRBD1 (5 bases). Germline CDR1 reads SGHKS; CDR2 reads YYEKEE (reference sequence). With 10 bases removed from V and 4 bases from J, the gap between germline ends came to 20 bases. This CDR3 comprises 14 residues. The CDR3 bases are TGTGCCTCAAGCTTGTTCCGGGGGGGCACTGAAGCTTTCTTT. This encodes CASSLFRGGTEAFF.

The V and J genes are TRBV2 and TRBJ2-1; D is uncertain. V lost 8 bases and J 9 bases, leaving 26 bases between the germline ends. CDR3 length: 16 amino acids. CDR1 is SNHLY, CDR2 FYNNEI, per germline. The CDR3, as DNA: TGTGCCAGCCGAGAGGCGGCTAGTCGAGCCGGTGGTGAGCAGTTCTTC. Residues: CASREAASRAGGEQFF.

The rearrangement uses TRBV5-4 and TRBJ2-7, with 8 bases identical to TRBD2. This CDR3 has 15 residues. CDR1 SGHNT and CDR2 YYREEE come from the germline V gene (reference sequence). V lost 0 bases and J lost 4; bases outside the gene matches: 6. This chain's CDR3 is CASSLGRGELYEQYF. The DNA for the CDR3 is TGTGCCAGCAGCTTGGGGCGGGGGGAACTGTACGAGCAGTACTTC.

This clone was found once. The chain is built from TRBV6-6 and TRBJ1-5; D uncertain. This CDR3 comprises 15 residues. With 5 bases removed from V and 7 bases from J, the gap between germline ends came to 18 bases. Germline CDR1 MNHNY, CDR2 SVGAGI (reference sequence). The CDR3 DNA reads as TGTGCCAGCAGTCCGCCGGGCCCCGCCGACCAGCCCCAGCATTTT. Translation: CASSPPGPADQPQHF.

This clone was counted a single time. The V call is TRBV27, the J call TRBJ2-6; D unresolved. Trimming shortened V by 0 bases and J by 0 bases, and 3 bases separated the two germline ends. This CDR3 spans 15 amino acids. From germline, CDR1 is MNHEY and CDR2 SMNVEV (reference sequence). The CDR3 sequence: CASSLSSSGANVLTF. For the CDR3, the DNA is TGTGCCAGCAGTTTATCATCCTCTGGGGCCAACGTCCTGACTTTC.

V and J are TRBV28 and TRBJ2-3; D call uncertain. Trimming took 7 bases from V and 2 from J, leaving 10 bases between them. The CDR3 totals 13 residues. Germline lookup yields CDR1 MDHEN and CDR2 SYDVKM. The CDR3 protein is CASTKAITDTQYF. The CDR3 nucleotides are TGTGCCAGCACTAAGGCGATCACAGATACGCAGTATTTT.

J is TRBJ2-2 and V is TRBV25-1; D might be TRBD2 (5 bases). The CDR3 runs to 15 residues. V lost 3 bases and J lost 4, with 12 bases in between. Germline V gene lookup returns CDR1 MGHDK and CDR2 SYGVNS. The CDR3 is CASSDVRESTGELFF. CDR3 DNA: TGTGCCAGCAGTGATGTTAGGGAGAGCACCGGGGAGCTGTTTTTT.